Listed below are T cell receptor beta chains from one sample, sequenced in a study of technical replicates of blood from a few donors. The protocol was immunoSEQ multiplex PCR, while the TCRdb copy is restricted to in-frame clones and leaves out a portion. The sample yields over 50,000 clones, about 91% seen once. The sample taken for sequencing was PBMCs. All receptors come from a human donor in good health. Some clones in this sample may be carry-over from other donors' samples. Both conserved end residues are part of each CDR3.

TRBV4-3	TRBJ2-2	CASSQEVDAANTGELFF
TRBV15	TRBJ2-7	CATSRDTGALGEQYF
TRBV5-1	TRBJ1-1	CASSFGGRSDTEAFF
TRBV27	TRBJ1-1	CASSLRRDTEAFF
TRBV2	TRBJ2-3	CASSASKSTDTQYF
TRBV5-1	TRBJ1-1	CASSYLRGNTEAFF
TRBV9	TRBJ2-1	CASSVAEGAPYNEQFF
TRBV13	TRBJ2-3	CASSSVRDRGPTQYF
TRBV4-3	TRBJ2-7	CASSQETGGGSYEQYF
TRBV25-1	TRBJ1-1	CASSPPGDRARTEAFF
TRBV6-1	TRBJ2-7	CASSEIGTGGYDEQYF
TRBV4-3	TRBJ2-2	CASSQLSTANTGELFF
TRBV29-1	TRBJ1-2	CSVATNYGYTF
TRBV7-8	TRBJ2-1	CASSLGTSGGLYRNEQFF
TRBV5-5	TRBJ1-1	CASSPRTGGETEAFF
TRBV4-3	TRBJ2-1	CASSQLGLAGDNEQFF